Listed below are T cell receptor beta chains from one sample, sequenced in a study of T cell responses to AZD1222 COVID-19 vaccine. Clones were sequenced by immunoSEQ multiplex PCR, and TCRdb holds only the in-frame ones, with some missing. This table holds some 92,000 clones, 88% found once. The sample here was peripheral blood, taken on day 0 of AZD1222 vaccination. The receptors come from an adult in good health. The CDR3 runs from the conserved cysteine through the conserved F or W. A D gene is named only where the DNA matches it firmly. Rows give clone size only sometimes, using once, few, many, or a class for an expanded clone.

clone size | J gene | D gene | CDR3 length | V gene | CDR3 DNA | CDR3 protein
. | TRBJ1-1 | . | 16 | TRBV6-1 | TGTGCCAGCAGTGAAGCGCCAAGCCGGGAGAACACTGAAGCTTTCTTT | CASSEAPSRENTEAFF
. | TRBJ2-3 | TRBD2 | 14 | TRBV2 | TGTGCCAGCAAAGGGACTAGAGGCACAGATACGCAGTATTTT | CASKGTRGTDTQYF
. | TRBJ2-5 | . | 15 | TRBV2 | TGTGCCAGCAGTGAGTCCGGGGTTCATGGGGAGACCCAGTACTTC | CASSESGVHGETQYF
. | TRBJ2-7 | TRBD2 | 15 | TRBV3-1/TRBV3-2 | TGTGCCAGCAGCCTTGGGACTAGCGGGATATACGAGCAGTACTTC | CASSLGTSGIYEQYF
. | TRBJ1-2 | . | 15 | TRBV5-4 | TGTGCCAGCAGCTTGGATGGACGGGGTAGAGATGGCTACACCTTC | CASSLDGRGRDGYTF
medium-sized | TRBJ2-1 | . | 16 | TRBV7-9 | TGTGCCAGCAGCTTAGGGCGCGCCGGCCCCCACAATGAGCAGTTCTTC | CASSLGRAGPHNEQFF
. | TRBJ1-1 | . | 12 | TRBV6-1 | TGTGCCAGCAGTTATAAGCACACTGAAGCTTTCTTT | CASSYKHTEAFF
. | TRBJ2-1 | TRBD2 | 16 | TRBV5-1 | TGCGCCAGCAGCAACCCTAGCGGAATCTCCTACAATGAGCAGTTCTTC | CASSNPSGISYNEQFF
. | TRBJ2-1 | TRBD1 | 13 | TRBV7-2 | TGTGCCAGCCGTAACAGGGGAATCGATGAGCAGTTCTTC | CASRNRGIDEQFF
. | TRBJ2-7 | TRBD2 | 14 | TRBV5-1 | TGCGCCAGCACTTCGGGCGGGAGGGCCCACGAGCAGTACTTC | CASTSGGRAHEQYF
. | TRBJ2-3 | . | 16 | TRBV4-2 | TGTGCCAGCAGCCAAGAGCCCCCTCCTAGGGATAATACGCAGTATTTT | CASSQEPPPRDNTQYF
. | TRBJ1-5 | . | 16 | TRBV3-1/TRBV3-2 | TGTGCCAGCAGCGCTCTCGGGGGGACAAGCAATCAGCCCCAGCATTTT | CASSALGGTSNQPQHF
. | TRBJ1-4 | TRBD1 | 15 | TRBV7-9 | TGTGCCAGCAGCACTGAGACAGGGCCCGGGGAAAAACTGTTTTTT | CASSTETGPGEKLFF
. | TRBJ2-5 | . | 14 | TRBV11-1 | TGTGCCAGCAGCAATAAGCTATCCCAAGAGACCCAGTACTTC | CASSNKLSQETQYF
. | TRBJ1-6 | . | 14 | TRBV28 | TGTGCCAGCAGTTTAAAGGCAGATAATTCACCCCTCCACTTT | CASSLKADNSPLHF
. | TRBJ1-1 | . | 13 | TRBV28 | TGTGCCAGCAGTTTAAGCAGGCCAAATGAAGCTTTCTTT | CASSLSRPNEAFF
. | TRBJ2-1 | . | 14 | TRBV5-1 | TGCGCCAGCAGCTTGTTTAGGCAATACAATGAGCAGTTCTTC | CASSLFRQYNEQFF
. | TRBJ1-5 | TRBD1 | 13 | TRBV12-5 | TGTGCTAGTGCAGGGGGCGGCGGTCAGCCCCAGCATTTT | CASAGGGGQPQHF
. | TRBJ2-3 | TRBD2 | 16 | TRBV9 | TGTGCCAGCAGCGTAGGTGAGGGCGGGAGATGGGATACGCAGTATTTT | CASSVGEGGRWDTQYF
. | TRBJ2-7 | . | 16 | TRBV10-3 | TGTGCCATCAGTGAGTCACCTCCGGGGGCGGATGGCGAGCAGTACTTC | CAISESPPGADGEQYF
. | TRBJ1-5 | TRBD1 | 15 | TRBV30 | TGTGCCTGGAGTGTAACAGGGGGGAGGAATCAGCCCCAGCATTTT | CAWSVTGGRNQPQHF
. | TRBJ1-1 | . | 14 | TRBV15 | TGTGCCACCAGCACCCGGAGATTTAGAACTGAAGCTTTCTTT | CATSTRRFRTEAFF
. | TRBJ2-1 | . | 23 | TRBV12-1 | TGTGCCAGCAGCTTTGAGCCAGGGACAGGACTAGCGGGAGTGCCGACGTCCTACAATGAGCAGTTCTTC | CASSFEPGTGLAGVPTSYNEQFF
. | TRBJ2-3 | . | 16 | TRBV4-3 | TGCGCCAGCAGCCAAGAGTGGGACCCTAGCACAGATACGCAGTATTTT | CASSQEWDPSTDTQYF
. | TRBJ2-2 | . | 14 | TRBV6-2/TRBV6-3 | TGTGCCAGCAGCACCGAAGGGGTAACCGGGGAGCTGTTTTTT | CASSTEGVTGELFF
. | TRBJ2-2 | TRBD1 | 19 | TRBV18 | TGTGCCAGCTCACCACCGTTAGGACAGGGGGCCACGAACACCGGGGAGCTGTTTTTT | CASSPPLGQGATNTGELFF
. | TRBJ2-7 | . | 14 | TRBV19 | TGTGCCAGTAGTATAGGGGATAACTCCTACGAGCAGTACTTC | CASSIGDNSYEQYF
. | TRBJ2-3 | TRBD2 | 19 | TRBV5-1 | TGCGCCAGCACCTCTTCTCAAACGGGACTAGCGGGACACTTTGATACGCAGTATTTT | CASTSSQTGLAGHFDTQYF
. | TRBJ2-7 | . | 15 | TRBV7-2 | TGTGCCAGCAGCACCACATCCGGACTTGCCTACGAGCAGTACTTC | CASSTTSGLAYEQYF
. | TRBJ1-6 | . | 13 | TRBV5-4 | TGTGCCAGCAGCCCTTCCTATAATTCACCCCTCCACTTT | CASSPSYNSPLHF
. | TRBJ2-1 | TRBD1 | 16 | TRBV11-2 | TGTGCCAGCAGCTCGGGGACAGGGACTCACTACAATGAGCAGTTCTTC | CASSSGTGTHYNEQFF
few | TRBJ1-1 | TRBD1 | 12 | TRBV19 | TGTGCCAGTAGCATGACAGGGATTGAAGCTTTCTTT | CASSMTGIEAFF
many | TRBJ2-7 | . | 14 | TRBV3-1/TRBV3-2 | TGTGCCAGCAGCCAAGATTCCTATACCTACGAGCAGTACTTC | CASSQDSYTYEQYF
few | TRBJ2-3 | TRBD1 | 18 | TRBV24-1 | TGTGCCACCAGTGATCCTCCACCGGACAGGGAGTTCAGGGATACGCAGTATTTT | CATSDPPPDREFRDTQYF
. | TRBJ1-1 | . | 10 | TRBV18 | TGTGCCAGCTCACCCCCGGGAGCTTTCTTT | CASSPPGAFF
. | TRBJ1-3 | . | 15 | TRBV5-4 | TGTGCCAGCAGCTTGGGGCCCCGCTCTGGAAACACCATATATTTT | CASSLGPRSGNTIYF
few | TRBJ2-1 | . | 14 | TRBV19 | TGTGCCAGTAGGAAAATCGGTATACACAATGAGCAGTTCTTC | CASRKIGIHNEQFF
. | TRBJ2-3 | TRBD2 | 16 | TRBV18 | TGTGCCAGCTCACCAACTGGGCGGGAGACCCCAGATACGCAGTATTTT | CASSPTGRETPDTQYF
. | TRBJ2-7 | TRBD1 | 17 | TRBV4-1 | TGCCCCCCCAGCCGAGTCTCCTCCGGGACAGGGTCCTACGAGCAGTACTTC | CPPSRVSSGTGSYEQYF
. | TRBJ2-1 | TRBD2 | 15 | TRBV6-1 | TGTGCCAGCAGTGAACCCGGGAGGGCCTACAATGAGCAGTTCTTC | CASSEPGRAYNEQFF
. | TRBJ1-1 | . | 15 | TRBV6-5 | TGTGCCAGCAGTTCCCAGACAGGAGTTAACACTGAAGCTTTCTTT | CASSSQTGVNTEAFF
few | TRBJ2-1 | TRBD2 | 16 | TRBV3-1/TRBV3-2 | TGTGCCAGCAGCCCCCATAGCGGGGGGTCCTACAATGAGCAGTTCTTC | CASSPHSGGSYNEQFF
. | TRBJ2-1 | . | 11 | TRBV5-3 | TGTGCCAGAAGCTTGTTAACTGAGCAGTTCTTC | CARSLLTEQFF
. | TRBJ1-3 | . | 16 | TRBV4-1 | TGCGCCAGCAGCCAAGAACTCGGATTCTCTGGAAACACCATATATTTT | CASSQELGFSGNTIYF
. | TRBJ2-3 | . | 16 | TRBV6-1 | TGTGCCAGCAGTGAAATAATGGACCTTAGCACAGATACGCAGTATTTT | CASSEIMDLSTDTQYF
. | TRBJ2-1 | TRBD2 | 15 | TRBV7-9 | TGTGCCAGCAGCTCCCCCACTAGCGGGATCTATGAGCAGTTCTTC | CASSSPTSGIYEQFF
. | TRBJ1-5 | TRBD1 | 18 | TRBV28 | TGTGCCAGCAGTTTTTTCGGGACAGGGGGCACTTATTCTCAGCCCCAGCATTTT | CASSFFGTGGTYSQPQHF
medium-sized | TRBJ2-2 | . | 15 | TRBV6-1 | TGTGCCAGCAGTGAAGGCGAGGATAGTCCCGGGGAGCTGTTTTTT | CASSEGEDSPGELFF
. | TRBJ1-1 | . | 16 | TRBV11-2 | TGTGCCAGCAGCTTAGTTGGAAAGCGCATTGGCACTGAAGCTTTCTTT | CASSLVGKRIGTEAFF